What follows describes a single T cell receptor (beta chain). Its target is unknown. A quantitative 5'-RACE method, one with molecular barcodes, was used to make TCR beta libraries. TCRdb used MiXCR to reprocess the 5' RACE reads, holding one entry per CDR3 protein. This table holds approximately 340,000 distinct CDR3 sequences, about 14% found once. The record originates from a study of CD8 T cells in ankylosing spondylitis. Study results and limitations: Disease-linked clones were reportedly significantly enriched in matched ankylosing spondylitis synovial fluid.

Sequenced input: blood, either unsorted or a sorted T cell fraction (not recorded which). The sequence was obtained from a male donor with ankylosing spondylitis or in good health (not recorded which).

CDR3 amino acids: CASSYWTNMNTEAFF. Here the CDR3 DNA reads TGTGCCAGCAGTTACTGGACGAATATGAACACTGAAGCTTTCTTT. The chain combines TRBV12-3 or TRBV12-4 with TRBJ1-1; the D is unclear. V dropped 4 bases and J dropped 0 bases, with 12 bases sitting between them. The CDR3 has 15 amino acids.